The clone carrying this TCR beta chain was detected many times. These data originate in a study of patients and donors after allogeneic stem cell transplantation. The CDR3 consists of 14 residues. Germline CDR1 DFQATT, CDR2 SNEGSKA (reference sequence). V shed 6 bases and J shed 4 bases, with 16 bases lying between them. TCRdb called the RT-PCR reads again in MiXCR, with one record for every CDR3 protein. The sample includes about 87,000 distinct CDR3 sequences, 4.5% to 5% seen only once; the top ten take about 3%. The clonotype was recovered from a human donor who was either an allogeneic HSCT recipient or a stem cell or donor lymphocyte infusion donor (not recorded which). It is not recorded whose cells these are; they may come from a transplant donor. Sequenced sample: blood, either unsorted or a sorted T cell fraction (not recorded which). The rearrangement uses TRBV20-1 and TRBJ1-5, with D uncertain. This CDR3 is CSAFRAQANQPQHF. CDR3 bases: TGCAGTGCCTTCCGGGCCCAAGCGAATCAGCCCCAGCATTTT.